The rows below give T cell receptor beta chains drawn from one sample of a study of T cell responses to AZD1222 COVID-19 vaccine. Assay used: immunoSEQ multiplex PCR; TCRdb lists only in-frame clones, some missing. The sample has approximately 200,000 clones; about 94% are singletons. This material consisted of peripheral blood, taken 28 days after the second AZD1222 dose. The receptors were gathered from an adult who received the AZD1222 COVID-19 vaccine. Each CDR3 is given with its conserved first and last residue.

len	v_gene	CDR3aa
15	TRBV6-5	CASRPRYSSGNTIYF
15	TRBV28	CASSLSVPTNEKLFF
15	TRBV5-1	CASSFGQQANYGYTF
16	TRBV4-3	CASSPVLAKGMETQYF
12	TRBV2	CAPSGVSNEQFF
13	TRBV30	CARTENSGNTIYF
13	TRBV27	CASSRQTGGELFF
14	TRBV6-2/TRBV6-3	CASSWSGGLNEQFF
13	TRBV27	CASSLWGQETQYF
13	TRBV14	CASSRLTTRELFF
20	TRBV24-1	CATSDLEPWSSGGYTGELFF
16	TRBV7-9	CASSARTGGSNSPLHF
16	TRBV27	CASSTRQGMARDEQYF